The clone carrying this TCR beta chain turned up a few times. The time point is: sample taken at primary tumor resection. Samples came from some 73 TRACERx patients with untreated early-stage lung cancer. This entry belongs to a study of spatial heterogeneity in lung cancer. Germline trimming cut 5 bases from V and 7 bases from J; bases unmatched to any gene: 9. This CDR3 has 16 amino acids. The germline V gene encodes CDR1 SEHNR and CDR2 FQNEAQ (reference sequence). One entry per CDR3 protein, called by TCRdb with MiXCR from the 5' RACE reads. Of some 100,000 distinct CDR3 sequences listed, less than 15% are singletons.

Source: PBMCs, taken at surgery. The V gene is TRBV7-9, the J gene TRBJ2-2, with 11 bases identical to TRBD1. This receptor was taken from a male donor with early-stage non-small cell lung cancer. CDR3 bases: TGTGCCAGCAGCCCCCCGGGACAGGGGGATTACGGGGAGCTGTTTTTT. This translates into CASSPPGQGDYGELFF.